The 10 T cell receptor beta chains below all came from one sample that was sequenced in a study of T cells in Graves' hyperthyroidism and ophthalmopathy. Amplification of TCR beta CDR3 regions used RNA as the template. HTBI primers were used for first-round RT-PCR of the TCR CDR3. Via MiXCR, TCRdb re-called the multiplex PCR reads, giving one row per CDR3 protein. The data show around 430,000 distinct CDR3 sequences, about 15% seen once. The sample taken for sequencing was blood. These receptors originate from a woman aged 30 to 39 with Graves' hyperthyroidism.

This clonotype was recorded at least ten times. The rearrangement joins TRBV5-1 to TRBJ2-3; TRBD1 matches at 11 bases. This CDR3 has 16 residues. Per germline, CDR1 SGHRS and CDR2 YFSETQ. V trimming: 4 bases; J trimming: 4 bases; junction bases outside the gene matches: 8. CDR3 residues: CASSAPRTGGSDTQYF. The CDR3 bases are TGCGCCAGCAGCGCCCCTCGGACAGGGGGCTCAGATACGCAGTATTTT.

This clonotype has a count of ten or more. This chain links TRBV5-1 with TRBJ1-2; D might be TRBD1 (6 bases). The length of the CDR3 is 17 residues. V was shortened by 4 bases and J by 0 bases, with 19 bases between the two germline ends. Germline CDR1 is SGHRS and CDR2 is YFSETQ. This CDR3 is CASSPLGASHSNYGYTF. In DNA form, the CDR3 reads TGCGCCAGCAGCCCATTGGGGGCGTCCCATTCTAACTATGGCTACACCTTC.

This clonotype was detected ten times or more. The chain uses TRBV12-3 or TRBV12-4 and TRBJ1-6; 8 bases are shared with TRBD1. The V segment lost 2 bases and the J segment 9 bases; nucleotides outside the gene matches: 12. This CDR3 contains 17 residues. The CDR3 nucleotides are TGTGCCAGCAGTTTAACCCAGGGGGCTTCTCGGGCTTCACCCCTCCACTTT. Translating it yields CASSLTQGASRASPLHF.

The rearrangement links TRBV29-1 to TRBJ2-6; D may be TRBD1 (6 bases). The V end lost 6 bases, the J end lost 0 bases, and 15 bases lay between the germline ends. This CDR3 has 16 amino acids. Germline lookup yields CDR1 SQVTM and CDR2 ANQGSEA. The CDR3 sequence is CSVETGMASGANVLTF. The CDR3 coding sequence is TGCAGCGTGGAAACAGGGATGGCCTCTGGGGCCAACGTCCTGACTTTC.

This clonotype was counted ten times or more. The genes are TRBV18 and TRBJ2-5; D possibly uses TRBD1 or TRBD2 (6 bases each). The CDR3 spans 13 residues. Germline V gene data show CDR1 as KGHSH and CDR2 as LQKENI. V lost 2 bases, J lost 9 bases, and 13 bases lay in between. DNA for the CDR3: TGTGCCAGCTCACCATACAGGGAGGTGGCCCAGTACTTC. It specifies CASSPYREVAQYF. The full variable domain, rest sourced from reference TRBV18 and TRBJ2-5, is NAGVMQNPRHLVRRRGQEARLRCSPMKGHSHVYWYRQLPEEGLKFMVYLQKENIIDESGMPKERFSAEFPKEGPSILRIQQVVRGDSAAYFCASSPYREVAQYFGPGTRLLVL.

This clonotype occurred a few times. The CDR3 loop is CASSQDWGSSGNTIYF. In DNA form, the CDR3 reads TGTGCCAGCAGCCAAGATTGGGGGAGCTCTGGAAACACCATATATTTT. The rearrangement uses TRBV3-1 and TRBJ1-3; weak D call: TRBD1 (5 bases). Germline V gives CDR1 LGHDT, CDR2 YNNKEL (reference sequence). Trimming took 0 bases from V and 0 from J, leaving 9 bases between them. This CDR3 is 16 amino acids long.

The CDR3 loop is CSARPPGQGNTEAFF. The CDR3 nucleotides are TGCAGTGCTAGACCCCCGGGACAGGGGAACACTGAAGCTTTCTTT. The V gene is TRBV20-1, the J gene TRBJ1-1; 9 bases line up with TRBD1. Trimming removed 2 bases from V and 1 base from J; junction bases left unmatched: 5. The CDR3 is 15 amino acids. Germline V CDR1 and CDR2: DFQATT, SNEGSKA (reference sequence).

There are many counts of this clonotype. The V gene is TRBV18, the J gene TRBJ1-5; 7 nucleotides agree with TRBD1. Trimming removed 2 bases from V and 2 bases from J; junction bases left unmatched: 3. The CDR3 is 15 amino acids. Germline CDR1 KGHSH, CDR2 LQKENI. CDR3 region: CASSPGGTGNQPQHF. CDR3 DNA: TGTGCCAGCTCACCAGGGGGGACAGGCAATCAGCCCCAGCATTTT.

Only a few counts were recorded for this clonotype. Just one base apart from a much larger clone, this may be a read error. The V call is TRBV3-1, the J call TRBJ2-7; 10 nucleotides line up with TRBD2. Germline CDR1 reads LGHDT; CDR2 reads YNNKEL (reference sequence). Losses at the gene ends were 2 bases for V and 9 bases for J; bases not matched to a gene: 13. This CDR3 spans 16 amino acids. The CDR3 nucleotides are TGTGCCAGCAGCCAACAACTAGCGGGGCGAACTAACGGGCAGTACTTC. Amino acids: CASSQQLAGRTNGQYF.

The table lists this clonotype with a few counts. CDR3 protein: CSVEDQGGFLYGYTF. DNA for the CDR3: TGCAGCGTTGAAGATCAGGGGGGTTTTTTGTATGGCTACACCTTC. This chain links TRBV29-1 with TRBJ1-2; TRBD1 aligns across 7 bases. Germline V lookup: CDR1 SQVTM, CDR2 ANQGSEA. This CDR3 spans 15 amino acids. V shed 0 bases and J 5 bases; nucleotides not matched to a gene: 9.